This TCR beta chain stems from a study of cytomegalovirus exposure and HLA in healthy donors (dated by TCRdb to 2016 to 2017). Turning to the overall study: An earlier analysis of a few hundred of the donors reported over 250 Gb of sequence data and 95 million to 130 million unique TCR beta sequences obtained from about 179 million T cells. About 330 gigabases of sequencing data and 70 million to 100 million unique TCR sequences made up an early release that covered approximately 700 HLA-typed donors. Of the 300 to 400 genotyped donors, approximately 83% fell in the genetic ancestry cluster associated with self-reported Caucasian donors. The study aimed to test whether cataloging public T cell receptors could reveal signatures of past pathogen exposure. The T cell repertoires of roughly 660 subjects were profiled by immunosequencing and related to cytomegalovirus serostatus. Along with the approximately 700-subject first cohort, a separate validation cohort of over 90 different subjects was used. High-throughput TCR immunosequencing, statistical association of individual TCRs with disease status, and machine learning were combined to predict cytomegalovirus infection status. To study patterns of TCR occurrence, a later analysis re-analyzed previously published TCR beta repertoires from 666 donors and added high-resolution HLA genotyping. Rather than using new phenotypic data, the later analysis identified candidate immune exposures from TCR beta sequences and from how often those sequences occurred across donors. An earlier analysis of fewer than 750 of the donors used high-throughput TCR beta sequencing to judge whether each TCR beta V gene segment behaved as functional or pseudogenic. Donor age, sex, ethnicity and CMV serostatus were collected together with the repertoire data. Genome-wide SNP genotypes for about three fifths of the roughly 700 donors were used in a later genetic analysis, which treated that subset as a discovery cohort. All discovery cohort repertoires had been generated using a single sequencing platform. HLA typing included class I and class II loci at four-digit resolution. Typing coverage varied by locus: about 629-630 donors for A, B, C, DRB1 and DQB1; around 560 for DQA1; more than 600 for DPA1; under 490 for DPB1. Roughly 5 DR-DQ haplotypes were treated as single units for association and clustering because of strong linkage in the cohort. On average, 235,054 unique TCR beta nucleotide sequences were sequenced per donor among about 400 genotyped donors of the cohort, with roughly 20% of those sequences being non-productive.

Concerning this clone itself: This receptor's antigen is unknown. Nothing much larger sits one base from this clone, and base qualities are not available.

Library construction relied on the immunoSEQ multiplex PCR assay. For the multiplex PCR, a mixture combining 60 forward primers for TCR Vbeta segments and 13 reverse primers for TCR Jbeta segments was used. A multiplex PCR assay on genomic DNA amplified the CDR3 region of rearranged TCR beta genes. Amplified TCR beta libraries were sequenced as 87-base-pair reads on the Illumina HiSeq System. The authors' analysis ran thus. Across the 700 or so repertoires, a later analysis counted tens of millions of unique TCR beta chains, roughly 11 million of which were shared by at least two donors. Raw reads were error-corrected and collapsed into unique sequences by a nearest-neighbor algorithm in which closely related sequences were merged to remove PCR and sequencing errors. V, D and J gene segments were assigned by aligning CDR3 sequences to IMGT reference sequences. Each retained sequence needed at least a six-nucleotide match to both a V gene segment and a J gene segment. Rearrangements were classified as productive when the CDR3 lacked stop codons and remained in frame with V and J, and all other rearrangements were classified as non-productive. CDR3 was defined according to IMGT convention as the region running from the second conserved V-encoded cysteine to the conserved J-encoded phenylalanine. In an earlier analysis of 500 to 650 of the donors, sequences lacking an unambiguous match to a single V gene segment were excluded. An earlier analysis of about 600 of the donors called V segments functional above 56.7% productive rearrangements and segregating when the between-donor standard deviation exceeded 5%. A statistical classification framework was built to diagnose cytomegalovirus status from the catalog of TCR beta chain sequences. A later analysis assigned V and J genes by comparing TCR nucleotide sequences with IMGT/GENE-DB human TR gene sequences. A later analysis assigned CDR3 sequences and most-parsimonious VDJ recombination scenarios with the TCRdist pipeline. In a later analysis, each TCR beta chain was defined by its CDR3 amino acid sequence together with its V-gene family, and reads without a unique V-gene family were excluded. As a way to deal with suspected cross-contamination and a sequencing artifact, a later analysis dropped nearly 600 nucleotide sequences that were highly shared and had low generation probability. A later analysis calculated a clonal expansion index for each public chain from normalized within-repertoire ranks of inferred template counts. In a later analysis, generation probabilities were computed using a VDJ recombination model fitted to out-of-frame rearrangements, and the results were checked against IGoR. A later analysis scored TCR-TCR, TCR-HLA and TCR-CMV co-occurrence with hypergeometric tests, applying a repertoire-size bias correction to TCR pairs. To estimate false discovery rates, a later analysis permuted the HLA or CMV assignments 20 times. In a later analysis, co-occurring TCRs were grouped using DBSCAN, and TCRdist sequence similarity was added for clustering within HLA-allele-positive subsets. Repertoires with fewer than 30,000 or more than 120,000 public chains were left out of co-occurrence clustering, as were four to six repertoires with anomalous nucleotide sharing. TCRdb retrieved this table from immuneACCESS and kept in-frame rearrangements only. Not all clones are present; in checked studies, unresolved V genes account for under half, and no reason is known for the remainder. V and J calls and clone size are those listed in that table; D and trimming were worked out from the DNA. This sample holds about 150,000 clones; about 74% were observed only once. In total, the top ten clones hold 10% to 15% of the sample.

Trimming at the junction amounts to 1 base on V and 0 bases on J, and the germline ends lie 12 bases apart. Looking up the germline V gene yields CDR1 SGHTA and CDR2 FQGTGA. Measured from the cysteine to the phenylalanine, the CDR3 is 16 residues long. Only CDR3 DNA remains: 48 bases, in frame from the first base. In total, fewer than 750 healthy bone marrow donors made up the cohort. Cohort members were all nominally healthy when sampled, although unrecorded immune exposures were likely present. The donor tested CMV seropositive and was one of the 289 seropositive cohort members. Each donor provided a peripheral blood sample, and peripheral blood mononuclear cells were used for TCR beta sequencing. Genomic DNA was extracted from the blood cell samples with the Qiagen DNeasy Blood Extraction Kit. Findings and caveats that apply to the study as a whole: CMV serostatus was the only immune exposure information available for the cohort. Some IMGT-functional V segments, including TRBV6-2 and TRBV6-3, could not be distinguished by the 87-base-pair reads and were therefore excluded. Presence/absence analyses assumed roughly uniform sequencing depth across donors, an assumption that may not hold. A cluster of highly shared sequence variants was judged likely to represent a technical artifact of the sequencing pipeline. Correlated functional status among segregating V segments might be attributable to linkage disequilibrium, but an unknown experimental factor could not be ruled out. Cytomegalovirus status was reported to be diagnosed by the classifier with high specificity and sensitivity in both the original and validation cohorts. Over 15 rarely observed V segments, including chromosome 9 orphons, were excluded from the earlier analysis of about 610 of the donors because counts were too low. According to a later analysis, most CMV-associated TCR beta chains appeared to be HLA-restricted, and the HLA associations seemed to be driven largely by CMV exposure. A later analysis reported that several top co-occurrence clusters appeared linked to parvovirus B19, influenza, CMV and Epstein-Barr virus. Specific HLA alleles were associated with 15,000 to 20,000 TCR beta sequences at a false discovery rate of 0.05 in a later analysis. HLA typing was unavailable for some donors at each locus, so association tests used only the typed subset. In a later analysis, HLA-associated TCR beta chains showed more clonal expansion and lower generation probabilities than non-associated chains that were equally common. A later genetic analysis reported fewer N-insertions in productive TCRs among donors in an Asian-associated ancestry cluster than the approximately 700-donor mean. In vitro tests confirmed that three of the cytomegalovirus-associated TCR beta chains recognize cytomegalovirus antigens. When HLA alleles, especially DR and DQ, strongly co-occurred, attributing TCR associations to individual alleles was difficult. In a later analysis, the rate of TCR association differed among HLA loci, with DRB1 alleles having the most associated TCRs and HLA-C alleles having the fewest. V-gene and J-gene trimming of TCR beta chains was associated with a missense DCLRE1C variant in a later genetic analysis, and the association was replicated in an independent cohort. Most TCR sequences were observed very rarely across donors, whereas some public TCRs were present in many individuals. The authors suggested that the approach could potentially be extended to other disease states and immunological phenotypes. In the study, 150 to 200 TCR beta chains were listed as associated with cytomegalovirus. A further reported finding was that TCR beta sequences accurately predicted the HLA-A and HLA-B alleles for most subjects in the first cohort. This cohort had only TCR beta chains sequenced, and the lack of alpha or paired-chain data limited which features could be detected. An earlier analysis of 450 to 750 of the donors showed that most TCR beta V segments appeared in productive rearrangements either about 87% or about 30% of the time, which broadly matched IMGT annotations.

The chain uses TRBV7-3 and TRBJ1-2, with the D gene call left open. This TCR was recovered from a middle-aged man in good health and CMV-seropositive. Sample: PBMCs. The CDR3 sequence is CASSLIRAKANYGYTF. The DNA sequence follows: TGTGCCAGCAGCTTAATTCGCGCCAAAGCTAACTATGGCTACACCTTC.